The 19 T cell receptor beta chains presented below share a single source sample, sequenced in a study of control samples from healthy donors and cancer patients. TCRdb's table, derived via immunoSEQ multiplex PCR, lists solely in-frame clones and lacks some. Counted here are 75,000 to 100,000 clones, just under 90% occurring once; the ten biggest clones make up about 5.5%. Material: blood. The receptors here all came from a man aged 50 to 60 in good health.

This sequence joins TRBV12-3 or TRBV12-4 and TRBJ1-5; TRBD1 matches 9 bases. V dropped 4 bases and J dropped 5; count of bases not matched to a gene: 0. The CDR3 runs to 13 residues. CDR3: CASSWTGDQPQHF. CDR3 in DNA: TGTGCCAGCAGTTGGACAGGGGATCAGCCCCAGCATTTT.

The genes are TRBV3-1 (or the pseudogene TRBV3-2) and TRBJ1-2; D gene ambiguous. Germline CDR1 is LGHDT and CDR2 is YNNKEL (reference sequence). This CDR3 spans 14 amino acids. V gave up 1 base and J gave up 4 bases, with 10 bases separating them. The CDR3 DNA sequence: TGTGCCAGCAGCCAAGGACGGGCGGGCTATGGCTACACCTTC. This translates into CASSQGRAGYGYTF.

This rearrangement joins TRBV7-9 to TRBJ1-1, with D uncertain. The germline V gene encodes CDR1 SEHNR and CDR2 FQNEAQ (reference sequence). CDR3 length: 12 amino acids. Trimming took 0 bases from V and 10 from J, leaving 9 bases between them. DNA of the CDR3: TGTGCCAGCAGCTTAGCTGGGGAGGCAGCTTTCTTT. This codes for CASSLAGEAAFF.

This clone was seen a single time. The chain joins TRBV10-2 to TRBJ2-1; TRBD1 matches at 7 bases. The CDR3 loop spans 14 amino acids. V lost 4 bases, J lost 7 bases, and 7 bases stayed unmatched. CDR1 and CDR2 from the germline V gene are WSHSY and SAAADI. In DNA, the CDR3 is TGCGCCAGCAGTGGGATAGACAGGGCTAATGAGCAGTTCTTC. Translation: CASSGIDRANEQFF.

Within the sample, this clone is medium-sized. The CDR3 sequence is CASSEAPRTDNYGYTF. The CDR3 bases are TGTGCCAGCAGTGAAGCGCCCCGGACGGATAACTATGGCTACACCTTC. The genes are TRBV6-1 and TRBJ1-2; D is ambiguous. The CDR3 extends over 16 amino acids. V gave up 0 bases and J gave up 1 base, with 12 bases separating them. Germline V gene lookup returns CDR1 MNHNS and CDR2 SASEGT.

This clone was seen just once. V usage is TRBV5-6 and J usage is TRBJ1-3; D is ambiguous. The V and J ends lost 4 bases and 4 bases respectively, with 12 bases between them. Germline CDR1 and CDR2: SGHDT and YYEEEE. The CDR3 runs 14 residues. CDR3 DNA: TGTGCCAGCAGCGCTACGGGAGGCGGAAACACCATATATTTT. Translated: CASSATGGGNTIYF.

J is TRBJ2-3 and V is TRBV15, with 11 nucleotides matching TRBD1. Trimming cost V 1 base and J 0 bases; bases outside gene matches: 0. This CDR3 is built from 16 residues. Germline V gives CDR1 LNHNV, CDR2 YYDKDF (reference sequence). The CDR3 here is CATSRGTGGSTDTQYF. In nucleotides, the CDR3 is TGTGCCACCAGCAGAGGGACAGGGGGCAGCACAGATACGCAGTATTTT. Combining the CDR3 with reference TRBV15 and TRBJ2-3 gives the whole variable domain DAMVIQNPRYQVTQFGKPVTLSCSQTLNHNVMYWYQQKSSQAPKLLFHYYDKDFNNEADTPDNFQSRRPNTSFCFLDIRSPGLGDTAMYLCATSRGTGGSTDTQYFGPGTRLTVL.

This clone was seen only once. V usage is TRBV15 and J usage is TRBJ1-1; a possible D gene is TRBD1 (5 bases). Trimming removed 0 bases from V and 4 bases from J, with 6 bases in between. The CDR3 is made up of 13 amino acids. Looked up from germline, CDR1 is LNHNV and CDR2 is YYDKDF (reference sequence). The CDR3 nucleotides read TGTGCCACCAGCAGAGAGGGGGGCACTGAAGCTTTCTTT. Encoded protein: CATSREGGTEAFF.

V and J are TRBV18 and TRBJ1-1; no reliable D call. The CDR3 sequence is 12 residues long. V was cut by 6 bases and J by 8 bases, with 13 bases left in between. In germline, CDR1 is KGHSH, CDR2 LQKENI. In DNA, the CDR3 is TGTGCCAGCTCTGCCGGCACCCTCGAAGCTTTCTTT. As protein: CASSAGTLEAFF. Variable domain in full (rest from reference TRBV18 and TRBJ1-1): NAGVMQNPRHLVRRRGQEARLRCSPMKGHSHVYWYRQLPEEGLKFMVYLQKENIIDESGMPKERFSAEFPKEGPSILRIQQVVRGDSAAYFCASSAGTLEAFFGQGTRLTVV.

The chain joins TRBV5-1 to TRBJ2-5, with 9 bases that match TRBD2. The CDR3 runs 15 residues. Germline CDR1 is SGHRS and CDR2 is YFSETQ. Trimming took 0 bases from V and 5 from J; bases not matched to a gene: 5. In nucleotides, the CDR3 is TGCGCCAGCAGCTTGGCTGCGGGGGGGAAGGAGACCCAGTACTTC. Amino acids: CASSLAAGGKETQYF.

The chain couples TRBV6-5 to TRBJ1-5; no reliable D call. The germline CDR1 and CDR2 sequences are MNHEY and SVGAGI. V gave up 7 bases and J gave up 7 bases, with 14 bases separating them. The CDR3 loop spans 13 amino acids. DNA for the CDR3: TGTGCCAGCAAGGGAGTACCAGGCCAGCCCCAGCATTTT. The encoded protein is CASKGVPGQPQHF.

The chain combines TRBV6-1 with TRBJ1-1; possibly TRBD1 for D (5 bases). Germline values: CDR1 MNHNS, CDR2 SASEGT. The CDR3 totals 17 residues. Trimming removed 4 bases at V and 0 bases at J, with 18 bases between. The CDR3: CASSADIGRFMNTEAFF. The CDR3 bases are TGTGCCAGCAGTGCGGACATCGGCCGGTTCATGAACACTGAAGCTTTCTTT.

The J gene is TRBJ1-1, the V gene TRBV19, with a weak D call TRBD1 (6 bases). This CDR3 is 15 amino acids long. Trimming stripped 5 bases from V and 4 bases from J, with 17 bases between. CDR1 and CDR2 from the germline V gene are LNHDA and SQIVND (reference sequence). The DNA of the CDR3 is TGTGCCAGTAGTGCCAGGGGTAGTGGGTCCACTGAAGCTTTCTTT. Residues: CASSARGSGSTEAFF.

The chain uses TRBV15 and TRBJ2-7, with a weak D call TRBD2 (6 bases). The CDR3 spans 13 residues. Germline loops: CDR1 LNHNV, CDR2 YYDKDF (reference sequence). V gave up 0 bases and J gave up 5 bases, with 8 bases separating them. CDR3 DNA: TGTGCCACCAGCAGAGACCGGGGGAACGAGCAGTACTTC. This translates into CATSRDRGNEQYF.

The V call is TRBV3-1 (or the pseudogene TRBV3-2), the J call TRBJ2-3, with 9 bases lining up with TRBD2. The CDR3 contains 16 residues. The V and J ends lost 4 bases and 1 base, in that order; junction bases with no gene match: 6. Germline V gives CDR1 LGHDT, CDR2 YNNKEL (reference sequence). CDR3: CASSPGSGGRTDTQYF. The CDR3 DNA follows: TGTGCCAGCAGCCCTGGGAGCGGGGGGCGCACAGATACGCAGTATTTT.

The chain couples TRBV24-1 to TRBJ1-2, with D tentatively TRBD1 (6 bases). Deletions cut 5 bases from V and 8 bases from J, with 14 bases between. The CDR3 consists of 13 residues. Germline assignment: CDR1 KGHDR and CDR2 SFDVKD. The CDR3 spells CATSVGGAEGYTF. In nucleotides, the CDR3 is TGTGCCACCAGTGTTGGGGGCGCGGAAGGCTACACCTTC.

V usage is TRBV28 and J usage is TRBJ2-7; 9 bases map to TRBD2. The CDR3 is made up of 15 amino acids. Germline CDR1 MDHEN, CDR2 SYDVKM. V lost 7 bases and J lost 5; bases outside the gene matches: 12. The CDR3 bases are TGTGCCAGCATAGGCGGGGGGGCCGGAGTCCACGAGCAGTACTTC. Translation: CASIGGGAGVHEQYF.

The chain combines TRBV2 with TRBJ2-3; the match to TRBD1 covers 8 bases. Germline lookup yields CDR1 SNHLY and CDR2 FYNNEI. CDR3 length: 14 amino acids. V gave up 6 bases and J gave up 0 bases; unmatched junction bases: 2. The CDR3 DNA sequence: TGTGCCAGCAGGAGGACAGGGAGCACAGATACGCAGTATTTT. Its translation is CASRRTGSTDTQYF.

This clone was counted once. The chain has TRBV7-3 and TRBJ1-3; D remains ambiguous. CDR3 length equals 15 residues. The V end was cut by 1 base, the J end by 2 bases, with 9 bases between. Germline-derived CDR1 and CDR2 are SGHTA and FQGTGA. The CDR3 loop reads CASSLKVWAGNTIYF. CDR3 DNA: TGTGCCAGCAGCTTAAAAGTGTGGGCTGGAAACACCATATATTTT.